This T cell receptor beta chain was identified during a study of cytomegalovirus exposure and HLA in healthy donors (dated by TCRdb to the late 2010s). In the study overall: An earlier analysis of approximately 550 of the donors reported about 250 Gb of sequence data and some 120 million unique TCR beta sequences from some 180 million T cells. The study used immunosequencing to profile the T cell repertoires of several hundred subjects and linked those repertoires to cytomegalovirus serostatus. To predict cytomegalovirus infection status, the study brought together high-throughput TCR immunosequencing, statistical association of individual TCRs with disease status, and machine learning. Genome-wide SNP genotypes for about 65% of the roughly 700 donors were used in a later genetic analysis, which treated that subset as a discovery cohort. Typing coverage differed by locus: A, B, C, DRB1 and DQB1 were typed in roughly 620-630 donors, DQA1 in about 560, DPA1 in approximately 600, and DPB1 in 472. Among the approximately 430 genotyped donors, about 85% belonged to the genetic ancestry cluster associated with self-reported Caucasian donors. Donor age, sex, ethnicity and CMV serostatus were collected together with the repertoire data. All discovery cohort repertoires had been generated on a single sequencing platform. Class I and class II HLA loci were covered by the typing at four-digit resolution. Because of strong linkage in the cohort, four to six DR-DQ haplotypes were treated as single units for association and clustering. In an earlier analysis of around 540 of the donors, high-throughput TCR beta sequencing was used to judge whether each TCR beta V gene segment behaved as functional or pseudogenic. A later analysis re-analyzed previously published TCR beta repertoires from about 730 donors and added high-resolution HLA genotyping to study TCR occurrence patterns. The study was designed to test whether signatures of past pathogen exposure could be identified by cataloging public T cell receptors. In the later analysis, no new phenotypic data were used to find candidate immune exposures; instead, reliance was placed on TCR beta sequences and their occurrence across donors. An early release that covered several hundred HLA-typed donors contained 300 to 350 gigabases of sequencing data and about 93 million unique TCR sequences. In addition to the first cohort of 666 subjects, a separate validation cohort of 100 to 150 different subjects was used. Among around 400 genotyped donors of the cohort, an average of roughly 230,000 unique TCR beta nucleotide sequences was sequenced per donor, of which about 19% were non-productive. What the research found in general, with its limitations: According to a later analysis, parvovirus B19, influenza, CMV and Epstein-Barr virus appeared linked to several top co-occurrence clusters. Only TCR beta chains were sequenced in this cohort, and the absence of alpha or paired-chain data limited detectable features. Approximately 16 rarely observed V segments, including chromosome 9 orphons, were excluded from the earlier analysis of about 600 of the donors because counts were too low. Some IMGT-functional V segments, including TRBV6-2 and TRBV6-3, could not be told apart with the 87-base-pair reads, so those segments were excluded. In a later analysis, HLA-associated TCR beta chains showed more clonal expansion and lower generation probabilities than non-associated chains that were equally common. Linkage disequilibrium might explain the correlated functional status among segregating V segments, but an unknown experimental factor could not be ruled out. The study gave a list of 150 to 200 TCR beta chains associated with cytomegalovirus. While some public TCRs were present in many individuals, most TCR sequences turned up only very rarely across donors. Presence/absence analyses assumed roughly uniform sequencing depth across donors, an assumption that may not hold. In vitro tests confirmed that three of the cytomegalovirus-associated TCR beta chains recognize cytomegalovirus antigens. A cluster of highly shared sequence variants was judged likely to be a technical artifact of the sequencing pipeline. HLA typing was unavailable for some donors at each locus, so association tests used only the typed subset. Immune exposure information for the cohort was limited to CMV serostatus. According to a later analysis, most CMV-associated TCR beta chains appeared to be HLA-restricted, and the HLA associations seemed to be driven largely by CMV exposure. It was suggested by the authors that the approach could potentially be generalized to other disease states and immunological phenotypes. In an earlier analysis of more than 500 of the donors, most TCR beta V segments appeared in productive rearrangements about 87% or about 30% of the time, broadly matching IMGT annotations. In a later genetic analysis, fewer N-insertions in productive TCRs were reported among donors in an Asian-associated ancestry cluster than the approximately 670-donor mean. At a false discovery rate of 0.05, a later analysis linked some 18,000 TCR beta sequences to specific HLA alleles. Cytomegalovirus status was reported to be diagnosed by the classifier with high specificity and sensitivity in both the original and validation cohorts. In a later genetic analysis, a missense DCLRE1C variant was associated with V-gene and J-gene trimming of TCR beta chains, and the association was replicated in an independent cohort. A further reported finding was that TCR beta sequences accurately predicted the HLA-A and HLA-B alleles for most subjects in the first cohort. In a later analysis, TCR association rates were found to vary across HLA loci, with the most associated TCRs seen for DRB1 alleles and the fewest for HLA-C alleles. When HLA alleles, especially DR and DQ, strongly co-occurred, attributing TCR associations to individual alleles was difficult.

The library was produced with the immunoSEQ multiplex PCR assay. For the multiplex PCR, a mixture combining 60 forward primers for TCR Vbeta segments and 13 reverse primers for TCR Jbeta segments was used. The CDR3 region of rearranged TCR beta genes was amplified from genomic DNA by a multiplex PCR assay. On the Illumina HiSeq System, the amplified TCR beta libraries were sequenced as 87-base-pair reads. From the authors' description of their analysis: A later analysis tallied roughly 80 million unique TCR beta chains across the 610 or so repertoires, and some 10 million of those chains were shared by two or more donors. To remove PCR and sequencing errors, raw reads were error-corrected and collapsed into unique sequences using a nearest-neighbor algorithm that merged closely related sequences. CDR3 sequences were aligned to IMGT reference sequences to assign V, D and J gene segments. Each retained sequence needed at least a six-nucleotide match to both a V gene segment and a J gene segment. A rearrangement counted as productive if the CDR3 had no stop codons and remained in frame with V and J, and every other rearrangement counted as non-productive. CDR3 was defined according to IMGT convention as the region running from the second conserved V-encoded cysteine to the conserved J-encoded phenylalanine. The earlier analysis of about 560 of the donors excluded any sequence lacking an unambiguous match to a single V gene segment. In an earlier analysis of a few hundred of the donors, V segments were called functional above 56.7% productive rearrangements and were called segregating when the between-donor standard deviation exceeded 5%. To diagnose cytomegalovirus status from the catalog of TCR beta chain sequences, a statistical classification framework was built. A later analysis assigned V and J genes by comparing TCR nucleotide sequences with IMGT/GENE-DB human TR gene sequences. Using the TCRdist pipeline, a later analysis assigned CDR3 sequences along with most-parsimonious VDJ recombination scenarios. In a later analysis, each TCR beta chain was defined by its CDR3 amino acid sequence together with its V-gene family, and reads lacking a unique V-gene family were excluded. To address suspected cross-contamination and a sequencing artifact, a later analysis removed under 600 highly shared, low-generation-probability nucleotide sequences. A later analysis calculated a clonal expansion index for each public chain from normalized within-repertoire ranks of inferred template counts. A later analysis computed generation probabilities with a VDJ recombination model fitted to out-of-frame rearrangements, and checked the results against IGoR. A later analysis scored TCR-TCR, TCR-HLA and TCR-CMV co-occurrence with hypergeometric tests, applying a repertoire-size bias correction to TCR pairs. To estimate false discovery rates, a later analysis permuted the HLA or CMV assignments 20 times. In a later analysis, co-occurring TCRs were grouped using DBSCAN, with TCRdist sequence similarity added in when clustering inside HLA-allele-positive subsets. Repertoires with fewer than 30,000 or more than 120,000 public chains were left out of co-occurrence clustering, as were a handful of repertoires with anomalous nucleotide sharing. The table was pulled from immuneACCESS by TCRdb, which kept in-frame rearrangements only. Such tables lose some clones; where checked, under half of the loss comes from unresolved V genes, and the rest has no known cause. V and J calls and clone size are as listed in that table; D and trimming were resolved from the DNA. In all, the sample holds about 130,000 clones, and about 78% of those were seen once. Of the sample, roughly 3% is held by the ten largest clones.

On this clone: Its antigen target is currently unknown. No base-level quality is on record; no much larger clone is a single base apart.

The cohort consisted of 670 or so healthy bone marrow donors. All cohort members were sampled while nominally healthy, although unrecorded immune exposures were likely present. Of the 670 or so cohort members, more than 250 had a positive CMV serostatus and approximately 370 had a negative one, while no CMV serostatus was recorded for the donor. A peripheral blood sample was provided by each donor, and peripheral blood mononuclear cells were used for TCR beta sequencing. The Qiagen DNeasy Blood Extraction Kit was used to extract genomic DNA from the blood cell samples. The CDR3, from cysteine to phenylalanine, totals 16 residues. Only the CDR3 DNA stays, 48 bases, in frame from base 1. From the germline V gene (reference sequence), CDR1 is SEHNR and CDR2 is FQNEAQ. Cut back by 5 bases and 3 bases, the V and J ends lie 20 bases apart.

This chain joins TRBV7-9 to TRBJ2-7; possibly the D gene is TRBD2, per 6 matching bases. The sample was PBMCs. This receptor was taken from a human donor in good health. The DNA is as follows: TGTGCCAGCAGCCTAGGCGGAGGGGTGGGTAACTACGAGCAGTACTTC. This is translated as CASSLGGGVGNYEQYF.